This T cell receptor beta chain was recorded in a study of radiation and T cells in renal cell carcinoma. Across the whole study: Nephrectomy followed 15 Gy stereotactic body radiation by 4 weeks.

Whole-study results and caveats: In blood, top tumor clones expanded by 2 weeks, shrinking by 4. Baseline intratumoral clonotype presence is unknown without pretreatment biopsies.

The sample's time point: blood 2 weeks post-SBRT. The treatment: 15 Gy SBRT to primary tumor, nephrectomy 4 weeks later. The CDR3 sequence is 13 residues long. Unmatched junction bases numbered 10, after V lost 8 bases and J lost 9 bases. CDR1 GTSNPN and CDR2 SVGIG come from the germline V gene (reference sequence). Regarding this clone: Its antigen remains unknown.

The method was immunoSEQ multiplex PCR; TCRdb's version includes in-frame clones alone and lacks a portion of them. Of roughly 130,000 clones listed, around nine tenths are singletons. The receptor was derived from a woman in her 70s with renal cell carcinoma. Sequencing used blood, obtained from a patient whose treatment included radiotherapy and nephrectomy. The V call is TRBV30, the J call TRBJ2-7; TRBD2 matches at 13 bases. CDR3 nucleotide sequence: TGTGCCACCTCAAGGACTAGCGGGGGTGGGCAGTACTTC. Translated, it gives CATSRTSGGGQYF.